This TCR beta chain was recovered during a study of T cell responses to AZD1222 COVID-19 vaccine. Turning to this clone: What it recognizes is unknown.

The protocol was immunoSEQ multiplex PCR, while the TCRdb copy is restricted to in-frame clones and leaves out a portion. In the table there are about 150,000 clones, around 90% of which are singletons. Findings and caveats of the study: Clonal diversity may have been underestimated, and the donors were mostly white British, with more females than males. Spike was spanned by vaccine-associated CD4 TCRs, with dominance at 160-218 and 743-854.

This CDR3 region has 15 residues. The J segment lost 6 bases and the V segment lost 4 bases, leaving 4 bases of the junction unmatched. Germline values: CDR1 MNHEY, CDR2 SVGAGI. The sample here was peripheral blood, taken 28 days after the second AZD1222 dose. The receptor was isolated from an adult who received the AZD1222 COVID-19 vaccine. V gene TRBV6-5 combines with J gene TRBJ1-6; 9 bases are a match to TRBD1. The chain's CDR3 is CASSSGTGTNSPLHF. CDR3 nucleotides: TGTGCCAGCAGTTCCGGGACAGGGACTAATTCACCCCTCCACTTT.